These 30 T cell receptor beta chains were all obtained from the same sample, sequenced in a study of cytomegalovirus exposure and HLA in healthy donors. Vbeta (60) and Jbeta (13) primers were used in the PCR. The assay was immunoSEQ multiplex PCR, and TCRdb's table has in-frame clones only and misses some. The repertoire consists of 99,000 or so clones, with roughly 80% occurring once and the leading ten covering roughly 6.9%. The sequencing input was PBMCs. The receptors were gathered from a young man in good health and CMV-seropositive.

This clone was counted a single time. The chain joins TRBV30 to TRBJ2-7; 7 bases map to TRBD1. Trimming at V came to 2 bases and at J to 2 bases, leaving 9 bases not matched to a gene. Germline V gene sequence: CDR1 GTSNPN, CDR2 SVGIG (reference sequence). CDR3 length: 15 residues. The CDR3 DNA reads TGTGCCTGGAGTTTAACCGGGACAGTGGCCTACGAGCAGTACTTC. Translated: CAWSLTGTVAYEQYF.

With regard to this clone: One end of the junction is discordant with germline, which a read error may explain. The chain combines TRBV7-9 with TRBJ2-1, with 8 bases aligning to TRBD2. Germline V gene lookup returns CDR1 SEHNR and CDR2 FQNEAQ (reference sequence). The CDR3 is made up of 17 amino acids. CDR3 in DNA: TGTGCCAGCAGCTTAGAAGGGCGGGGGGCTTTCTACGATGAGCAGTTCTTC. Its protein is CASSLEGRGAFYDEQFF.

The chain carries TRBV6-5 and TRBJ1-1; D is uncertain. CDR1 MNHEY and CDR2 SVGAGI come from the germline V gene. Trimming cost V 2 bases and J 1 base, with 11 bases left between them. The CDR3 covers 15 residues. In DNA, the CDR3 is TGTGCCAGCAGTTACAGTTCAGCGCCGAACACTGAAGCTTTCTTT. Amino acids: CASSYSSAPNTEAFF.

The V call is TRBV6-1, the J call TRBJ1-5; no firm D call. The CDR3 has 15 amino acids. With 4 bases removed from V and 2 bases from J, the gap between germline ends came to 12 bases. Germline V gene sequence: CDR1 MNHNS, CDR2 SASEGT. Here the CDR3 reads CASSVPGAGNQPQHF. The CDR3 nucleotides are TGTGCCAGCAGTGTACCAGGTGCAGGCAATCAGCCCCAGCATTTT.

The genes are TRBV5-1 and TRBJ1-1, with 7 bases lining up with TRBD1. Trimming cost V 1 base and J 5 bases; bases outside gene matches: 11. The CDR3 length is 16 residues. CDR1 and CDR2 (germline): SGHRS, YFSETQ. The CDR3 reads CASSLLGGALGTEAFF. The CDR3 region has the DNA TGCGCCAGCAGCTTGTTAGGGGGCGCCTTGGGAACTGAAGCTTTCTTT.

The chain carries TRBV18 and TRBJ2-3, with D unclear. V was trimmed by 2 bases and J by 4 bases, leaving 10 bases between them. This CDR3 contains 14 residues. Germline V gene data show CDR1 as KGHSH and CDR2 as LQKENI. Here the CDR3 DNA reads TGTGCCAGCTCACCATCAATAGGAGCAGATACGCAGTATTTT. Protein sequence: CASSPSIGADTQYF.

V is TRBV27 and J is TRBJ2-1; TRBD2 agrees at 9 bases. V shed 6 bases and J 8 bases; nucleotides not matched to a gene: 14. The CDR3 contains 16 residues. The V gene's germline CDR1 is MNHEY and CDR2 SMNVEV (reference sequence). Here the CDR3 DNA reads TGTGCCAGCAGCCTCTTCGCGGGGGGGACTTTGGATGAGCAGTTCTTC. Translation gives CASSLFAGGTLDEQFF.

This clone was detected only a few times. The V call is TRBV10-1, the J call TRBJ2-2; 10 nucleotides match TRBD2. This CDR3 is built from 17 residues. Germline V CDR1 and CDR2: WNHNN, SYGVQD (reference sequence). V shed 2 bases, J shed 1 base, and the junction held 4 bases outside the gene matches. CDR3 DNA: TGCGCCAGCAGTGAGGTACTAGCGGGGATGAACACCGGGGAGCTGTTTTTT. It codes for CASSEVLAGMNTGELFF.

The V call is TRBV5-1, the J call TRBJ2-7; no definite D call. Between the trimmed V and J ends, which lost 3 bases and 6 bases, there was a span of 19 bases. Looked up from germline, CDR1 is SGHRS and CDR2 is YFSETQ. The CDR3 runs 15 residues. CDR3 DNA: TGCGCCAGCAGCTGGAAGACCGTTGGGCATAGCGAGCAGTACTTC. This encodes CASSWKTVGHSEQYF.

J is TRBJ2-1 and V is TRBV4-1; D possibly corresponds to TRBD2 (5 bases). The germline V gene has CDR1 MGHRA and CDR2 YSYEKL. The CDR3 spans 16 residues. Trimming stripped 1 base from V and 0 bases from J, with 10 bases between. The DNA for the CDR3 is TGCGCCAGCAGCCAAGTGGGCCGGGACTCCTACAATGAGCAGTTCTTC. This translates into CASSQVGRDSYNEQFF.

This rearrangement joins TRBV10-3 to TRBJ1-6; 7 bases map to TRBD1. This CDR3 is 15 amino acids long. The germline gives CDR1 ENHRY, CDR2 SYGVKD. Trimming at V came to 3 bases and at J to 3 bases, leaving 2 bases not matched to a gene. DNA for the CDR3: TGTGCCATCAGTGAAAGGACAGGCTATAATTCACCCCTCCACTTT. Translation gives CAISERTGYNSPLHF.

The rearrangement joins TRBV6-1 to TRBJ1-1; D is uncertain. Germline CDR1 is MNHNS and CDR2 is SASEGT. This CDR3 has 15 amino acids. Trimming left V 1 base short and J 5 bases short, with 14 bases between. As DNA, the CDR3 is TGTGCCAGCAGTGAAGTTGAGGGTTTGGGTACTGAAGCTTTCTTT. Residues: CASSEVEGLGTEAFF.

The genes are TRBV9 and TRBJ1-2; 7 nucleotides match TRBD1. Germline CDR1 reads SGDLS; CDR2 reads YYNGEE. This CDR3 region has 13 residues. The V gene end was trimmed by 4 bases and the J gene end by 7 bases; junction bases not matched to a gene: 7. The CDR3 nucleotides read TGTGCCAGCAGCACCCCAGGACAGGTTGGCTACACCTTC. Its protein is CASSTPGQVGYTF.

The chain links TRBV5-1 to TRBJ1-3; perhaps TRBD1 as D (5 bases). The ends were cut back, 4 bases at V and 0 bases at J, with 20 bases in the middle. The germline V gene has CDR1 SGHRS and CDR2 YFSETQ. The CDR3 extends over 18 amino acids. The CDR3 region is CASSLSPGGGNSGNTIYF. Written as DNA, the CDR3 is TGCGCCAGCAGCCTATCCCCCGGGGGGGGTAACTCTGGAAACACCATATATTTT.

To note about this clone: The sample carries other DNA sequences with the same CDR3. This rearrangement joins TRBV4-2 to TRBJ2-3; 7 bases fit TRBD2. J was trimmed by 2 bases and V by 3 bases; bases with no gene match: 14. The germline V gene has CDR1 LGHNA and CDR2 YNFKEQ. This CDR3 has 18 residues. CDR3 sequence reads: CASSQEFRGTTYTDTQYF. The CDR3 DNA reads as TGTGCCAGCAGCCAGGAGTTCCGAGGGACTACGTACACAGATACGCAGTATTTT.

The rearrangement joins TRBV7-8 to TRBJ2-5; 8 bases agree with TRBD1. Germline V gene data show CDR1 as SGHVS and CDR2 as FQNEAQ. The CDR3 runs to 16 residues. V shed 1 base and J 1 base; nucleotides not matched to a gene: 5. The CDR3 DNA reads TGTGCCAGCAGCTTAGGGGTAACAGGGGGCCAAGAGACCCAGTACTTC. This encodes CASSLGVTGGQETQYF.

The V gene is TRBV5-1, the J gene TRBJ2-3, with 7 bases that match TRBD1. The CDR3 is 15 residues long. J gave up 2 bases and V 0 bases, and 3 bases lay outside the gene matches. CDR1 and CDR2 (germline): SGHRS, YFSETQ. This CDR3 is CASSLEGQITDTQYF. The CDR3 coding sequence is TGCGCCAGCAGCTTGGAGGGACAGATCACAGATACGCAGTATTTT.

This chain joins TRBV18 and TRBJ2-1; 9 positions match TRBD2. This CDR3 has 12 amino acids. Losses at the gene ends were 3 bases for V and 16 bases for J; bases not matched to a gene: 7. Germline V gene sequence: CDR1 KGHSH, CDR2 LQKENI. CDR3 nucleotide sequence: TGTGCCAGCTCACCCGCGGGGGGGCGTCATTTCTTC. It specifies CASSPAGGRHFF.

V gene TRBV6-5 combines with J gene TRBJ1-2, with 10 bases identical to TRBD1. The junction had 7 bases not matched to a gene; V was cut back by 5 bases and J by 7 bases. The CDR3 contains 14 residues. Germline V lookup: CDR1 MNHEY, CDR2 SVGAGI. The DNA for the CDR3 is TGTGCCAGCAGTAACCGCGGGACAGGGGCTGGCTACACCTTC. Translation: CASSNRGTGAGYTF.

This clone was counted a few times. This chain uses TRBV7-2 with TRBJ2-3, with a weak D call TRBD2 (6 bases). The CDR3 sequence is 14 residues long. Germline CDR1 and CDR2: SGHTA and FQGNSA. Between the trimmed V and J ends, which lost 3 bases and 13 bases, there was a span of 20 bases. The CDR3 reads CASSFLGEPGLEYF. The CDR3 DNA reads TGTGCCAGCAGCTTCCTAGGGGAACCGGGACTTGAGTATTTT.

The chain links TRBV4-3 to TRBJ1-1; maybe TRBD1 (6 bases). V shed 0 bases and J shed 0 bases, with 14 bases lying between them. CDR1 is LGHNA, CDR2 YSLEER, per germline. The CDR3 runs 17 residues. CDR3 sequence reads: CASSQDGGGPLNTEAFF. For the CDR3, the DNA is TGCGCCAGCAGCCAAGACGGCGGGGGGCCCTTGAACACTGAAGCTTTCTTT.

This clone was detected once. The genes are TRBV5-6 and TRBJ1-1; D may be TRBD1 (6 bases). The V and J ends lost 0 bases and 5 bases respectively, with 14 bases between them. Per the germline V gene, CDR1 is SGHDT and CDR2 is YYEEEE. CDR3 length equals 15 residues. DNA for the CDR3: TGTGCCAGCAGCTTGGTTGGGGGCGCGGAGACTGAAGCTTTCTTT. The encoded protein is CASSLVGGAETEAFF.

The chain recombines TRBV29-1 with TRBJ2-7; D is perhaps TRBD2 (6 bases). This CDR3 has 13 residues. Germline V gene lookup returns CDR1 SQVTM and CDR2 ANQGSEA. V was trimmed by 8 bases and J by 6 bases, leaving 20 bases between them. The chain's CDR3 is CSHGSALGGEQYF. In nucleotides, the CDR3 is TGCAGCCATGGATCGGCCCTGGGGGGCGAGCAGTACTTC.

This clone came up a few times. V usage is TRBV15 and J usage is TRBJ2-7, with 10 bases identical to TRBD2. V lost 6 bases to trimming and J lost 5 bases; unmatched junction nucleotides: 10. The CDR3 runs to 15 residues. In germline, CDR1 is LNHNV, CDR2 YYDKDF (reference sequence). This CDR3 is CATREGAGGRNEQYF. CDR3 coding DNA: TGTGCCACCAGAGAGGGAGCGGGGGGGAGGAACGAGCAGTACTTC.

The rearrangement joins TRBV7-9 to TRBJ2-1; tentatively, D is TRBD2 (5 bases). CDR3 length: 13 amino acids. The V end was cut by 2 bases, the J end by 6 bases, with 8 bases between. CDR1 is SEHNR, CDR2 FQNEAQ, per germline (reference sequence). In DNA, the CDR3 is TGTGCCAGCAGCTTAAGTGAGGGCAATGAGCAGTTCTTC. It yields the protein CASSLSEGNEQFF.

A few counts support this clone. This chain connects TRBV9 to TRBJ2-7; 12 nucleotides match TRBD2. The ends lost 4 bases at V and 7 bases at J; junction bases unmatched: 18. CDR1 SGDLS and CDR2 YYNGEE come from the germline V gene. The CDR3 loop spans 18 amino acids. CDR3 coding DNA: TGTGCCAGCAGCCCGCAAACTAGCGGGGGGCCCCGGAGGTGGGAGCAGTACTTC. Its protein product is CASSPQTSGGPRRWEQYF.

The chain carries TRBV11-2 and TRBJ2-1; 8 bases align to TRBD2. This CDR3 comprises 16 residues. V shed 2 bases and J 4 bases; nucleotides not matched to a gene: 7. Germline V lookup: CDR1 SGHAT, CDR2 FQNNGV. In DNA form, the CDR3 reads TGTGCCAGCAGCTTACTACTAGCGGAGATATACAATGAGCAGTTCTTC. This translates into CASSLLLAEIYNEQFF.

The chain recombines TRBV7-9 with TRBJ2-5; no reliable D call. CDR3 length equals 15 residues. Germline-derived CDR1 and CDR2 are SEHNR and FQNEAQ (reference sequence). The V and J ends lost 1 base and 0 bases respectively, with 9 bases between them. The CDR3 DNA reads as TGTGCCAGCAGCTTAGTTAGAGAGTACCAAGAGACCCAGTACTTC. It translates to CASSLVREYQETQYF.

This sequence joins TRBV10-3 and TRBJ2-1; 7 bases are shared with TRBD2. This CDR3 has 17 amino acids. Germline V gives CDR1 ENHRY, CDR2 SYGVKD. J gave up 4 bases and V 0 bases, and 9 bases lay outside the gene matches. The chain's CDR3 is CAISESKSAGPYNEQFF. DNA for the CDR3: TGTGCCATCAGTGAGTCGAAGTCAGCGGGGCCTTACAATGAGCAGTTCTTC.

The V call is TRBV5-1, the J call TRBJ2-5, with 8 bases fitting TRBD2. Germline V gene data show CDR1 as SGHRS and CDR2 as YFSETQ. The CDR3 sequence is 14 residues long. V lost 3 bases to trimming and J lost 1 base; unmatched junction nucleotides: 2. The CDR3 DNA reads as TGCGCCAGCAGCTATAGCGGGACCCAAGAGACCCAGTACTTC. Its translation is CASSYSGTQETQYF. The full variable domain, completed using reference TRBV5-1 and TRBJ2-5, is KAGVTQTPRYLIKTRGQQVTLSCSPISGHRSVSWYQQTPGQGLQFLFEYFSETQRNKGNFPGRFSGRQFSNSRSEMNVSTLELGDSALYLCASSYSGTQETQYFGPGTRLLVL.